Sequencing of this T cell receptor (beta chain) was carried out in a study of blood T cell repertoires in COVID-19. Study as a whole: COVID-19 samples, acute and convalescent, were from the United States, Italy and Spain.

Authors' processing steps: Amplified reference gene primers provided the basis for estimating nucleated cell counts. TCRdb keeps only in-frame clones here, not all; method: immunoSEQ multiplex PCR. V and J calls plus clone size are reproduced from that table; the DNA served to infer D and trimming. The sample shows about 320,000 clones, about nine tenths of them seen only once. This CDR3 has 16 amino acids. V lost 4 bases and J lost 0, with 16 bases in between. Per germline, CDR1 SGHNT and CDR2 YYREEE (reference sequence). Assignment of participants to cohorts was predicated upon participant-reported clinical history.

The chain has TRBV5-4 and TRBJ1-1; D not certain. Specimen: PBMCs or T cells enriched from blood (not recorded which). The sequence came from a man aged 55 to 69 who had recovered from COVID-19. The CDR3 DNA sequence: TGTGCCAGCAGCCTAGCGACGGGCACAATGAACACTGAAGCTTTCTTT. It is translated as CASSLATGTMNTEAFF.